These 30 T cell receptor beta chains were sequenced from one sample in a study of OX40 agonist ivuxolimab in advanced cancers. Produced via immunoSEQ multiplex PCR; TCRdb's table is partial and in-frame only. In the table there are over 90,000 clones, 90% of which are singletons. Source: CD4+ or CD8+ T cells sorted from blood, taken in a trial of the OX40 agonist ivuxolimab. Receptor source: an adult with an advanced solid tumor such as melanoma, head and neck, liver or kidney cancer.

The V gene is TRBV7-3, the J gene TRBJ1-1; D not certain. V dropped 5 bases and J dropped 8 bases, with 15 bases sitting between them. Per the germline V gene, CDR1 is SGHTA and CDR2 is FQGTGA. CDR3 length: 13 amino acids. The CDR3 DNA reads TGTGCCAGCAGCCCCTCGGGCCTTACGGAAGCTTTCTTT. It is translated as CASSPSGLTEAFF.

As to this clone: Its ends do not fully match the called genes, so a read error is possible. J is TRBJ2-2 and V is TRBV6-6; D is ambiguous. The CDR3 runs to 12 residues. CDR1 and CDR2 (germline): MNHNY, SVGAGI (reference sequence). The CDR3 loop reads CASTYATGELFF. In DNA form, the CDR3 reads TGTGCCAGCACTTACGCGACCGGGGAGCTGTTTTTT.

The V and J genes are TRBV12-5 and TRBJ1-1; 9 bases map to TRBD1. V dropped 5 bases and J dropped 6; count of bases not matched to a gene: 22. The germline gives CDR1 LGHNT, CDR2 FRNRAP. The CDR3 is made up of 19 amino acids. The CDR3 here is CASGPARVSLLDRGSEAFF. CDR3 nucleotide sequence: TGTGCTAGTGGTCCCGCCCGGGTTTCTTTGCTGGACAGGGGTTCTGAAGCTTTCTTT.

This clone has a single count. The chain employs TRBV7-6 and TRBJ2-5; 9 nucleotides agree with TRBD2. Germline V lookup: CDR1 SGHVS, CDR2 FNYEAQ. The CDR3 covers 17 residues. Trimming at V came to 1 base and at J to 4 bases, leaving 10 bases not matched to a gene. The CDR3 DNA reads as TGTGCCAGCAGCTTAGGGGGACTAGCCTCAGTGGGAGAGACCCAGTACTTC. It encodes CASSLGGLASVGETQYF.

This sequence joins TRBV11-3 and TRBJ2-1, with 12 positions matching TRBD2. CDR1 is SGHNT and CDR2 is YENEEA in the germline V gene. Trimming removed 5 bases from V and 9 bases from J; junction bases left unmatched: 8. The CDR3 loop spans 15 amino acids. The CDR3: CASSLGLAGTTEQFF. The CDR3 DNA is TGTGCCAGCAGCCTTGGACTAGCGGGGACGACTGAGCAGTTCTTC.

The rearrangement joins TRBV19 to TRBJ1-2; no clear D. This CDR3 region has 14 residues. CDR1 and CDR2 from the germline V gene are LNHDA and SQIVND (reference sequence). V gave up 1 base and J gave up 8 bases, with 14 bases separating them. CDR3 protein: CASSIGPLRAGYTF. CDR3 DNA sequence: TGTGCCAGTAGTATAGGCCCCTTGAGGGCCGGCTACACCTTC.

The rearrangement links TRBV2 to TRBJ2-1; 7 positions match TRBD1. Germline trimming cut 8 bases from V and 3 bases from J; bases unmatched to any gene: 4. In germline, CDR1 is SNHLY, CDR2 FYNNEI. The CDR3 extends over 13 amino acids. The CDR3 DNA follows: TGTGCCAGCTGGACAGGAAGCTACAATGAGCAGTTCTTC. This codes for CASWTGSYNEQFF.

The chain couples TRBV21-1 to TRBJ1-6; the D segment call TRBD1 is taken from the table without a DNA check. TRBV21-1 is a recognized pseudogene. CDR3 length: 15 residues. The CDR3 DNA is TGTGCCAGCAGCAAATCGGACAGAGCCCGTTCACCCCTCCACTTT. This encodes CASSKSDRARSPLHF.

This chain connects TRBV5-1 to TRBJ1-3, with unresolved D. Trimming cost V 3 bases and J 4 bases, with 8 bases left between them. This CDR3 has 13 amino acids. CDR1 and CDR2 from the germline V gene are SGHRS and YFSETQ. The CDR3 loop reads CASSSSSGNTIYF. CDR3 DNA: TGCGCCAGCAGCTCGTCTTCAGGAAACACCATATATTTT.

The chain uses TRBV7-6 and TRBJ2-3, with D possibly matching TRBD1 (5 bases). Trimming took off 5 bases at V and 7 bases at J, with 19 bases between the two ends. Germline CDR1 reads SGHVS; CDR2 reads FNYEAQ. This CDR3 has 15 amino acids. As DNA, the CDR3 is TGTGCCAGCAGCCCGGCAGGGAATACAAAACATACGCAGTATTTT. It yields the protein CASSPAGNTKHTQYF. The whole variable domain, remainder taken from reference TRBV7-6 and TRBJ2-3, is GAGVSQSPRYKVTKRGQDVALRCDPISGHVSLYWYRQALGQGPEFLTYFNYEAQQDKSGLPNDRFSAERPEGSISTLTIQRTEQRDSAMYRCASSPAGNTKHTQYFGPGTRLTVL.

This chain connects TRBV6-6 to TRBJ2-2, with 8 bases that match TRBD1. V shed 6 bases and J 4 bases; nucleotides not matched to a gene: 4. The germline V gene has CDR1 MNHNY and CDR2 SVGAGI (reference sequence). This CDR3 is 14 amino acids long. The CDR3 bases are TGTGCCAGCAGGGTTACAGGGGGCACCGGGGAGCTGTTTTTT. Amino acids: CASRVTGGTGELFF.

The gene calls are TRBV4-2 and TRBJ1-1; D unresolved. The CDR3 consists of 15 residues. The V gene's germline CDR1 is LGHNA and CDR2 YNFKEQ. V lost 1 base to trimming and J lost 1 base, with 10 bases between them. Here the CDR3 DNA reads TGTGCCAGCAGCCAAGTCGGGAGATCGAACACTGAAGCTTTCTTT. Residues: CASSQVGRSNTEAFF.

V usage is TRBV6-5 and J usage is TRBJ2-1; D is perhaps TRBD1 (5 bases). CDR1 is MNHEY, CDR2 SVGAGI, per germline. Trimming cost V 2 bases and J 6 bases, with 14 bases left between them. The CDR3 runs 15 residues. CDR3 amino acids: CASSYQPWGPNEQFF. The CDR3 DNA sequence: TGTGCCAGCAGTTACCAGCCATGGGGCCCCAATGAGCAGTTCTTC.

The rearrangement joins TRBV27 to TRBJ1-6; D is possibly TRBD1 (5 bases). In germline, CDR1 is MNHEY, CDR2 SMNVEV (reference sequence). V gave up 0 bases and J gave up 6 bases, with 12 bases separating them. The CDR3 runs to 16 residues. The CDR3 region is CASSLSARAPNSPLHF. The CDR3 DNA follows: TGTGCCAGCAGTTTATCAGCCAGGGCCCCTAATTCACCCCTCCACTTT.

This chain joins TRBV9 and TRBJ1-3, with no clear D. CDR1 and CDR2 (germline): SGDLS, YYNGEE. CDR3 length: 13 amino acids. Trimming removed 0 bases at V and 4 bases at J, with 5 bases between. As DNA, the CDR3 is TGTGCCAGCAGCGTAGTCGGAGGAAACACCATATATTTT. This gives the protein CASSVVGGNTIYF.

The rearrangement links TRBV11-3 to TRBJ2-2; no firm D call. With 3 bases removed from V and 3 bases from J, the gap between germline ends came to 14 bases. This CDR3 has 16 residues. CDR1 and CDR2 from the germline V gene are SGHNT and YENEEA. In DNA, the CDR3 is TGTGCCAGCAGCTTTAAGTTGACGGAAGACACCGGGGAGCTGTTTTTT. The encoded protein is CASSFKLTEDTGELFF.

This chain connects TRBV30 to TRBJ2-1; 7 positions agree with TRBD2. This CDR3 is built from 18 residues. Germline V CDR1 and CDR2: GTSNPN, SVGIG (reference sequence). After removal of 1 base from V and 7 bases from J, the junction contained 19 bases not matched to a gene. The CDR3 nucleotides are TGTGCCTGGAGTGCCGCGGAGGGGTCGGCGGGAGTTAATAATGAGCAGTTCTTC. This encodes CAWSAAEGSAGVNNEQFF.

The chain couples TRBV7-6 to TRBJ1-1; D uncertain. The V gene's germline CDR1 is SGHVS and CDR2 FNYEAQ. The CDR3 totals 14 residues. The V gene lost 2 bases and the J gene lost 1 base, with 8 bases spanning the gap. The CDR3 loop reads CASSLRAQNTEAFF. CDR3 coding DNA: TGTGCCAGCAGCTTAAGAGCTCAGAACACTGAAGCTTTCTTT. The full variable domain, in which reference TRBV7-6 and TRBJ1-1 provide the parts outside the CDR3, is GAGVSQSPRYKVTKRGQDVALRCDPISGHVSLYWYRQALGQGPEFLTYFNYEAQQDKSGLPNDRFSAERPEGSISTLTIQRTEQRDSAMYRCASSLRAQNTEAFFGQGTRLTVV.

This chain connects TRBV5-1 to TRBJ2-1; possibly TRBD1 for D (6 bases). CDR3 length equals 15 residues. Germline assignment: CDR1 SGHRS and CDR2 YFSETQ. V dropped 4 bases and J dropped 5 bases, with 16 bases sitting between them. CDR3 nucleotide sequence: TGCGCCAGCAGCCCCATGACAGGCACCCACAATGAGCAGTTCTTC. It translates to CASSPMTGTHNEQFF.

This chain uses TRBV19 with TRBJ2-4; D tentatively reads TRBD1 or TRBD2 (5 bases each). The CDR3 sequence is 17 residues long. The V end lost 1 base, the J end lost 1 base, and 14 bases lay between the germline ends. CDR1 is LNHDA and CDR2 is SQIVND in the germline V gene (reference sequence). In DNA, the CDR3 is TGTGCCAGTAGTATAGGCTTGGGGGAACCCGCCAAAAACATTCAGTACTTC. It translates to CASSIGLGEPAKNIQYF. Full variable domain (rest looked up from reference TRBV19 and TRBJ2-4): DGGITQSPKYLFRKEGQNVTLSCEQNLNHDAMYWYRQDPGQGLRLIYYSQIVNDFQKGDIAEGYSVSREKKESFPLTVTSAQKNPTAFYLCASSIGLGEPAKNIQYFGAGTRLSVL.

This sequence joins TRBV5-1 and TRBJ2-1; D may be TRBD2 (5 bases). CDR1 and CDR2 (germline): SGHRS, YFSETQ. The ends were cut back, 2 bases at V and 7 bases at J, with 16 bases in the middle. The CDR3 covers 15 residues. The chain's CDR3 is CASSLGLYVQNEQFF. Written as DNA, the CDR3 is TGCGCCAGCAGCTTAGGACTCTATGTGCAAAATGAGCAGTTCTTC.

The gene calls are TRBV7-9 and TRBJ2-2; tentatively, D is TRBD1 (6 bases). The CDR3 has 14 amino acids. Germline CDR1 and CDR2: SEHNR and FQNEAQ (reference sequence). Between the trimmed V and J ends, which lost 3 bases and 3 bases, there was a span of 8 bases. CDR3 loop: CASSFSGDTGELFF. CDR3 coding DNA: TGTGCCAGCAGCTTTTCAGGGGACACCGGGGAGCTGTTTTTT.

V and J are TRBV9 and TRBJ1-1; unclear D gene. The CDR3 consists of 14 residues. Germline CDR1 reads SGDLS; CDR2 reads YYNGEE. Trimming shortened V by 0 bases and J by 1 base, and 7 bases separated the two germline ends. The CDR3, as DNA: TGTGCCAGCAGCGTAGCTACCGGGAACACTGAAGCTTTCTTT. The encoded protein is CASSVATGNTEAFF.

V gene TRBV7-2 combines with J gene TRBJ1-2; 7 bases line up with TRBD1. The CDR3 covers 15 residues. Germline trimming cut 5 bases from V and 6 bases from J; bases unmatched to any gene: 12. Germline V gene lookup returns CDR1 SGHTA and CDR2 FQGNSA. The CDR3 bases are TGTGCCAGCAGCATACCGACAGGGAGGTTAGATGGCTACACCTTC. Its protein product is CASSIPTGRLDGYTF.

The chain links TRBV19 to TRBJ2-4; 10 bases align to TRBD1. Germline assignment: CDR1 LNHDA and CDR2 SQIVND (reference sequence). The CDR3 totals 19 residues. With 1 base clipped from V and 3 bases from J, the junction kept 12 bases outside the gene matches. The CDR3 reads CASSIALGTGEVFKNIQYF. Written as DNA, the CDR3 is TGTGCCAGTAGTATAGCTCTTGGGACAGGGGAGGTATTCAAAAACATTCAGTACTTC.

The chain couples TRBV6-1 to TRBJ1-3; D is undetermined. The V gene lost 2 bases and the J gene lost 0 bases, with 23 bases spanning the gap. The CDR3 is 20 amino acids. In germline, CDR1 is MNHNS, CDR2 SASEGT. CDR3 sequence (DNA): TGTGCCAGCAGTGAAAATCTCGTGATGGGGAGAGTAGACTCTGGAAACACCATATATTTT. Translated, it gives CASSENLVMGRVDSGNTIYF.

The V call is TRBV18, the J call TRBJ2-7; a possible D gene is TRBD2 (7 bases). Germline lookup yields CDR1 KGHSH and CDR2 LQKENI. The CDR3 is 15 residues long. Trimming cost V 6 bases and J 7 bases, with 22 bases left between them. The CDR3 sequence is CASSRSQGGEREQYF. CDR3 nucleotide sequence: TGTGCCAGCTCCCGGTCCCAAGGGGGGGAAAGAGAGCAGTACTTC.

The genes are TRBV29-1 and TRBJ2-1; no definite D call. This CDR3 spans 14 amino acids. Germline V lookup: CDR1 SQVTM, CDR2 ANQGSEA. Trimming took 6 bases from V and 5 from J, leaving 17 bases between them. The DNA of the CDR3 is TGCAGCGTCCTTCCGACCAGCTGGAACAATGAGCAGTTCTTC. Protein product: CSVLPTSWNNEQFF.

The chain employs TRBV6-5 and TRBJ1-5; TRBD1 matches 9 bases. Germline CDR1 MNHEY, CDR2 SVGAGI. Trimming took 4 bases from V and 7 from J; bases not matched to a gene: 8. The CDR3 has 15 amino acids. The CDR3 DNA is TGTGCCAGCAGTTCGGCCGGACAGGGGAAACAGCCCCAGCATTTT. The encoded protein is CASSSAGQGKQPQHF.

The chain joins TRBV6-5 to TRBJ2-7; unclear D gene. The CDR3 sequence is 13 residues long. Germline V gives CDR1 MNHEY, CDR2 SVGAGI. V was pared by 4 bases and J by 7 bases, with 14 bases between. The CDR3 reads CASSSQVTWEQYF. In DNA form, the CDR3 reads TGTGCCAGCAGTTCGCAGGTGACCTGGGAGCAGTACTTC.